Each of the 25 T cell receptor beta chains below was sequenced from the same sample in a study of blood T cell repertoires in COVID-19. The method was immunoSEQ multiplex PCR; TCRdb's version includes in-frame clones alone and lacks a portion of them. The table records a few hundred thousand clones, roughly 90% of them present only once. The specimen was peripheral blood. The receptors come from a man aged 18 to 30 with COVID-19, enrolled during active disease.

This clone was seen only a few times. This chain links TRBV6-1 with TRBJ1-2; the D is unclear. V was shortened by 1 base and J by 5 bases, with 14 bases between the two germline ends. Germline loops: CDR1 MNHNS, CDR2 SASEGT. CDR3 length: 15 residues. CDR3 DNA sequence: TGTGCCAGCAGTGAAGAAATGTCGGGAAAGTATGGCTACACCTTC. Its translation: CASSEEMSGKYGYTF.

The rearrangement joins TRBV6-4 to TRBJ1-1, with 7 nucleotides matching TRBD1. With V trimmed by 6 bases and J by 0 bases, 7 bases remained unmatched. The CDR3 is 15 amino acids. Germline V lookup: CDR1 MRHNA, CDR2 SNTAGT. CDR3 sequence reads: CASRRTGQMNTEAFF. CDR3 in DNA: TGTGCCAGCAGAAGAACGGGACAGATGAACACTGAAGCTTTCTTT.

The chain couples TRBV19 to TRBJ2-1; TRBD2 matches at 10 bases. In germline, CDR1 is LNHDA, CDR2 SQIVND (reference sequence). Trimming cost V 3 bases and J 6 bases; bases outside gene matches: 5. The CDR3 contains 15 residues. DNA for the CDR3: TGTGCCAGTAGTATCATAGCGGGAGGTATCAATGAGCAGTTCTTC. Its translation is CASSIIAGGINEQFF.

J is TRBJ2-5 and V is TRBV11-2; D gene unclear. This CDR3 comprises 11 residues. Trimming pared 5 bases from V and 3 bases from J, leaving 4 bases between. Germline-derived CDR1 and CDR2 are SGHAT and FQNNGV. The CDR3: CASSAEETQYF. DNA for the CDR3: TGTGCCAGCAGCGCAGAAGAGACCCAGTACTTC.

In DNA, the CDR3 is TGTGCCAGCAGCTTAGGCAGGGACAATGAGCAGTTCTTC. Its translation: CASSLGRDNEQFF. This chain joins TRBV7-9 and TRBJ2-1, with D possibly matching TRBD1 (5 bases). Trimming pared 1 base from V and 5 bases from J, leaving 6 bases between. The CDR3 length is 13 residues. In germline, CDR1 is SEHNR, CDR2 FQNEAQ (reference sequence).

V usage is TRBV5-1 and J usage is TRBJ2-6; unclear D gene. CDR3 size: 17 residues. V was pared by 2 bases and J by 1 base, with 13 bases between. From germline, CDR1 is SGHRS and CDR2 YFSETQ. The CDR3 coding sequence is TGCGCCAGCAGCTTAGATTTTTCGGGTTCTGGGGCCAACGTCCTGACTTTC. Its protein is CASSLDFSGSGANVLTF.

Worth noting for this clone: Mismatch with germline at one junction end may stem from a read error. The rearrangement joins TRBV9 to TRBJ1-5; D remains ambiguous. CDR3 length: 14 residues. CDR1 SGDLS and CDR2 YYNGEE come from the germline V gene. The CDR3 sequence is CASSVGTSDQPQHF. The CDR3 DNA reads TGTGCCAGCAGCGTAGGTACTAGCGATCAGCCCCAGCATTTT.

J is TRBJ2-7 and V is TRBV1; TRBD2 is taken as the D call from the table, unchecked against the DNA. TRBV1 is a pseudogene segment. This CDR3 spans 15 amino acids. The CDR3 loop is CTSTLSGGKTYEQYF. The DNA of the CDR3 is TGCACCAGCACCCTGTCTGGCGGGAAGACCTACGAGCAGTACTTC.

The rearrangement links TRBV7-9 to TRBJ1-5; 8 bases fit TRBD1. CDR1 and CDR2 from the germline V gene are SEHNR and FQNEAQ (reference sequence). J gave up 5 bases and V 5 bases, and 11 bases lay outside the gene matches. The CDR3 covers 16 residues. CDR3 protein: CASSRNTGGIDQPQHF. CDR3 DNA sequence: TGTGCCAGCAGCCGAAATACAGGGGGAATCGATCAGCCCCAGCATTTT. Full variable domain (remainder filled in from reference TRBV7-9 and TRBJ1-5): DTGVSQNPRHKITKRGQNVTFRCDPISEHNRLYWYRQTLGQGPEFLTYFQNEAQLEKSRLLSDRFSAERPKGSFSTLEIQRTEQGDSAMYLCASSRNTGGIDQPQHFGDGTRLSIL.

This chain links TRBV24-1 with TRBJ2-3, with a tentative D call TRBD2 (6 bases). Germline CDR1 KGHDR, CDR2 SFDVKD. The CDR3 contains 15 residues. Trimming shortened V by 5 bases and J by 2 bases, and 13 bases separated the two germline ends. CDR3 bases: TGTGCCACCAGTGCGGGGGACTTTACCACAGATACGCAGTATTTT. Translated, it gives CATSAGDFTTDTQYF.

The chain employs TRBV21-1 and TRBJ2-1; the table names TRBD1, a call not compared with the DNA. TRBV21-1 is assigned pseudogene status. The CDR3 runs to 14 residues. CDR3 coding DNA: TGTGCCAGCAGCAAAGGGGACAGGGAGGACGAGCAGTTCTTC. The encoded protein is CASSKGDREDEQFF.

The chain links TRBV27 to TRBJ2-4; weak D call: TRBD1 (5 bases). The CDR3 extends over 13 amino acids. V dropped 6 bases and J dropped 1 base, with 7 bases sitting between them. Germline CDR1 and CDR2: MNHEY and SMNVEV (reference sequence). In DNA form, the CDR3 reads TGTGCCAGCAGCCCAGGGGCCAAAAACATTCAGTACTTC. Amino acids: CASSPGAKNIQYF.

This clone has just a few counts. This CDR3 reads CASRWQGGNSPLHF. Here the CDR3 DNA reads TGCGCCAGTCGGTGGCAGGGGGGAAATTCACCCCTCCACTTT. The chain couples TRBV5-1 to TRBJ1-6; the match to TRBD1 covers 7 bases. Germline lookup yields CDR1 SGHRS and CDR2 YFSETQ. Losses at the gene ends were 8 bases for V and 7 bases for J; bases not matched to a gene: 9. The CDR3 length is 14 residues.

The chain links TRBV14 to TRBJ2-2; TRBD2 matches 8 bases. Germline V gene data show CDR1 as SGHDN and CDR2 as FVKESK. This CDR3 is 16 amino acids long. V shed 2 bases, J shed 7 bases, and the junction held 9 bases outside the gene matches. This CDR3 is CASSQLAGIRGGELFF. The CDR3 nucleotides are TGTGCCAGCAGCCAACTAGCGGGCATTCGGGGCGGGGAGCTGTTTTTT.

This chain connects TRBV5-6 to TRBJ2-7; D might be TRBD2 (6 bases). The CDR3 extends over 14 amino acids. Between the trimmed V and J ends, which lost 2 bases and 3 bases, there was a span of 12 bases. Germline CDR1 and CDR2: SGHDT and YYEEEE. The CDR3 DNA follows: TGTGCCAGCAGCTTCGGGAGAGGGCTCTACGAGCAGTACTTC. Translated: CASSFGRGLYEQYF.

CDR3 sequence (DNA): TGTGCCAGCAGCCAAGACCTTCGGGGGACAGATAATCAGCCCCAGCATTTT. As protein: CASSQDLRGTDNQPQHF. The chain combines TRBV4-2 with TRBJ1-5; 7 nucleotides line up with TRBD1. The germline CDR1 and CDR2 sequences are LGHNA and YNFKEQ. After removal of 0 bases from V and 4 bases from J, the junction contained 9 bases not matched to a gene. This CDR3 has 17 residues.

This clone was observed once. This chain joins TRBV3-1 (or the pseudogene TRBV3-2) and TRBJ1-6; D gene uncertain. The CDR3 totals 15 residues. Between the trimmed V and J ends, which lost 0 bases and 10 bases, there was a span of 13 bases. Germline values: CDR1 LGHDT, CDR2 YNNKEL (reference sequence). The CDR3: CASSQDILEGSPLHF. CDR3 DNA sequence: TGTGCCAGCAGCCAAGATATTTTAGAGGGATCACCCCTCCACTTT.

This clone appeared a single time. Other nucleotide sequences from this sample produce the same CDR3. The chain carries TRBV20-1 and TRBJ1-1, with 7 bases lining up with TRBD1. Germline CDR1 DFQATT, CDR2 SNEGSKA (reference sequence). The junction had 0 bases not matched to a gene; V was cut back by 1 base and J by 7 bases. CDR3 size: 11 residues. The CDR3 region has the DNA TGCAGTGCTAGAGGACAGGGTGAAGCTTTCTTT. Translating gives CSARGQGEAFF.

The sample holds a few counts of this clone. CDR3 sequence reads: CASSRRSSYNEQFF. The CDR3 DNA sequence: TGTGCCAGCAGCCGGCGGAGCTCCTACAATGAGCAGTTCTTC. This chain joins TRBV7-9 and TRBJ2-1; no clear D gene. The V gene's germline CDR1 is SEHNR and CDR2 FQNEAQ (reference sequence). The CDR3 loop spans 14 amino acids. V gave up 5 bases and J gave up 0 bases, with 8 bases separating them.

About this clone: The same CDR3 also results from other DNA sequences found in this sample. J is TRBJ2-2 and V is TRBV3-1 (or the pseudogene TRBV3-2); 12 bases are a match to TRBD2. With V trimmed by 4 bases and J by 5 bases, 2 bases remained unmatched. CDR1 and CDR2 from the germline V gene are LGHDT and YNNKEL (reference sequence). This CDR3 is built from 15 residues. CDR3 protein: CASSRGLAGTGELFF. Written as DNA, the CDR3 is TGTGCCAGCAGCCGCGGACTAGCGGGAACCGGGGAGCTGTTTTTT.

The rearrangement uses TRBV3-1 (or the pseudogene TRBV3-2) and TRBJ2-4; D remains unclear. Germline assignment: CDR1 LGHDT and CDR2 YNNKEL (reference sequence). This CDR3 contains 14 residues. The ends were cut back, 2 bases at V and 2 bases at J, with 7 bases in the middle. CDR3 sequence reads: CASSQSETKNIQYF. DNA of the CDR3: TGTGCCAGCAGCCAAAGTGAGACCAAAAACATTCAGTACTTC.

The chain has TRBV3-1 (or the pseudogene TRBV3-2) and TRBJ1-2; D is unresolved. Germline V CDR1 and CDR2: LGHDT, YNNKEL (reference sequence). This CDR3 spans 16 amino acids. Trimming removed 4 bases from V and 0 bases from J, with 15 bases in between. The CDR3 sequence is CASSLYPGEANYGYTF. In nucleotides, the CDR3 is TGTGCCAGCAGCCTCTACCCAGGCGAAGCTAACTATGGCTACACCTTC.

V and J are TRBV5-1 and TRBJ2-3; 7 bases line up with TRBD1. There are 14 residues in the CDR3. Germline lookup yields CDR1 SGHRS and CDR2 YFSETQ. With V trimmed by 4 bases and J by 5 bases, 7 bases remained unmatched. CDR3 loop: CASSPGQAGDTQYF. The CDR3 DNA sequence: TGCGCCAGCAGCCCCGGACAGGCGGGAGATACGCAGTATTTT.

J is TRBJ1-2 and V is TRBV5-4; tentatively, D is TRBD1 (5 bases). The CDR3 is 13 amino acids. V was pared by 4 bases and J by 6 bases, with 13 bases between. Germline V gene lookup returns CDR1 SGHNT and CDR2 YYREEE (reference sequence). This chain's CDR3 is CASSPAGVDGYTF. CDR3 nucleotide sequence: TGTGCCAGCAGCCCCGCGGGGGTGGATGGCTACACCTTC. The variable domain in full, completed from reference TRBV5-4 and TRBJ1-2, reads ETGVTQSPTHLIKTRGQQVTLRCSSQSGHNTVSWYQQALGQGPQFIFQYYREEENGRGNFPPRFSGLQFPNYSSELNVNALELDDSALYLCASSPAGVDGYTFGSGTRLTVV.

V gene TRBV5-4 combines with J gene TRBJ1-6; TRBD1 agrees at 8 bases. With 1 base clipped from V and 0 bases from J, the junction kept 6 bases outside the gene matches. In germline, CDR1 is SGHNT, CDR2 YYREEE (reference sequence). The CDR3 loop spans 18 amino acids. The CDR3 loop reads CASSLRQGPRSYNSPLHF. The DNA for the CDR3 is TGTGCCAGCAGCTTGAGACAGGGGCCTCGCTCCTATAATTCACCCCTCCACTTT. Complete variable domain (other parts from reference TRBV5-4 and TRBJ1-6): ETGVTQSPTHLIKTRGQQVTLRCSSQSGHNTVSWYQQALGQGPQFIFQYYREEENGRGNFPPRFSGLQFPNYSSELNVNALELDDSALYLCASSLRQGPRSYNSPLHFGNGTRLTVT.